These T cell receptor beta chains were read from a single sample in a study of post-analysis software for immune sequencing data. TCRdb processed the PCR reads anew with MiXCR; each CDR3 protein has one entry. The sample carries 740,000 or so distinct CDR3 sequences, roughly 50% recorded once. Sequenced input: blood. These receptors were obtained from a girl aged 10 to 17 with multiple sclerosis. The CDR3 runs from the conserved cysteine through the conserved F or W. The D gene is left open where the match is weak. Part of the rows lack a size; the others show once, few, many or a class for expanded clones.

J gene: TRBJ2-5
V gene: TRBV29-1
clone size: few
D gene: NA
CDR3 DNA: TGCAGCGCAACGTCCATTCAAGAGACCCAGTACTTC
CDR3 protein: CSATSIQETQYF

J gene: TRBJ2-7
V gene: TRBV13
clone size: few
D gene: TRBD1
CDR3 DNA: TGTGCCAGCAGCTCGGGACAGATCCTCTCCTACGAGCAGTACTTC
CDR3 protein: CASSSGQILSYEQYF

J gene: TRBJ1-2
V gene: TRBV14
clone size: NA
D gene: NA
CDR3 DNA: TGTGCCAGCAGCCAAGATACTTTAAGAGTCTACACCTTC
CDR3 protein: CASSQDTLRVYTF

J gene: TRBJ2-2
V gene: TRBV29-1
clone size: NA
D gene: NA
CDR3 DNA: TGCAGCGTTGCGTGGGGGGGGCGTAATATGAGGGCCGGGGAGCTGTTTTTT
CDR3 protein: CSVAWGGRNMRAGELFF

J gene: TRBJ2-7
V gene: TRBV27
clone size: NA
D gene: NA
CDR3 DNA: TGTGCCAGCAGTTTATTATTGAGGGGCAGGGGACCCTACGAGCAGTACTTC
CDR3 protein: CASSLLLRGRGPYEQYF

J gene: TRBJ1-5
V gene: TRBV27
clone size: NA
D gene: NA
CDR3 DNA: TGTGCCAGCACCCCAGGGTGGGGGAATCAGCCCCAGCATTTT
CDR3 protein: CASTPGWGNQPQHF

J gene: TRBJ2-1
V gene: TRBV7-8
clone size: NA
D gene: TRBD2
CDR3 DNA: TGTGCCAGCAGCTCCCCGACTAGCGTCACTGAGCAGTTCTTC
CDR3 protein: CASSSPTSVTEQFF

J gene: TRBJ2-1
V gene: TRBV15
clone size: few
D gene: TRBD1
CDR3 DNA: TGTGCCACCATAAGGGGGCATGAGCAGTTCTTC
CDR3 protein: CATIRGHEQFF

J gene: TRBJ1-1
V gene: TRBV12-3/TRBV12-4
clone size: few
D gene: TRBD1
CDR3 DNA: TGTGCCAGCAAAGGGACAGGGAGGGAAGCTTTCTTT
CDR3 protein: CASKGTGREAFF

J gene: TRBJ2-7
V gene: TRBV12-5
clone size: NA
D gene: NA
CDR3 DNA: TGTGCTAGTGGTTTGAGCTCCCACTACGAGCAGTACTTC
CDR3 protein: CASGLSSHYEQYF